The 12 T cell receptor beta chains below come from one sample, sequenced in a study of shared clonotypes between healthy human individuals. Produced via immunoSEQ multiplex PCR; TCRdb's table is partial and in-frame only. The sample includes about 300,000 clones, roughly 70% seen only once; the top ten take 10%. Source material: memory CD4+ T cells sorted from blood. Sample subset: CD45RA-negative fraction. Receptors were obtained from a man under 40 in good health.

In its sample, this clone was seen once. The chain links TRBV7-2 to TRBJ1-2, with a tentative D call TRBD1 (6 bases). CDR1 and CDR2 (germline): SGHTA, FQGNSA. The CDR3 spans 18 residues. Between the trimmed V and J ends, which lost 4 bases and 0 bases, there was a span of 21 bases. The CDR3 DNA reads TGTGCCAGCAGCTCCCATCGGGGGGCAGTCGCATCTAACTATGGCTACACCTTC. Amino acid sequence: CASSSHRGAVASNYGYTF.

The J gene is TRBJ1-2, the V gene TRBV19; D is perhaps TRBD1 (5 bases). V was trimmed by 3 bases and J by 2 bases, leaving 10 bases between them. Germline V gene data show CDR1 as LNHDA and CDR2 as SQIVND (reference sequence). The CDR3 loop spans 14 amino acids. The CDR3 protein is CASSIRQGNYGYTF. CDR3 DNA sequence: TGTGCCAGTAGTATTCGGCAGGGAAACTATGGCTACACCTTC.

This clone was seen a few times. V is TRBV9 and J is TRBJ2-3, with TRBD2 as a possible D gene (5 bases). CDR1 is SGDLS and CDR2 is YYNGEE in the germline V gene. The length of the CDR3 is 15 residues. V was trimmed by 6 bases and J by 0 bases, leaving 14 bases between them. For the CDR3, the DNA is TGTGCCAGCACAGTGGGCGGGTGGAGCACAGATACGCAGTATTTT. It encodes CASTVGGWSTDTQYF. The full variable domain, in which reference TRBV9 and TRBJ2-3 provide the parts outside the CDR3, is DSGVTQTPKHLITATGQRVTLRCSPRSGDLSVYWYQQSLDQGLQFLIQYYNGEERAKGNILERFSAQQFPDLHSELNLSSLELGDSALYFCASTVGGWSTDTQYFGPGTRLTVL.

The chain has TRBV19 and TRBJ1-2; TRBD1 agrees at 7 bases. CDR3 size: 12 residues. Germline CDR1 and CDR2: LNHDA and SQIVND (reference sequence). Trimming took 7 bases from V and 4 from J; bases not matched to a gene: 3. The CDR3: CASKGQFYGYTF. The CDR3 coding sequence is TGTGCCAGTAAGGGACAGTTCTATGGCTACACCTTC.

The chain couples TRBV28 to TRBJ2-3, with D perhaps matching TRBD1 (6 bases). From germline, CDR1 is MDHEN and CDR2 SYDVKM. The CDR3 length is 15 residues. V was trimmed by 3 bases and J by 2 bases, leaving 12 bases between them. The CDR3: CASSFPGASTDTQYF. The CDR3, as DNA: TGTGCCAGCAGTTTCCCAGGGGCCTCCACAGATACGCAGTATTTT.

This clone appeared once. A much larger clone lies a single base off, so this may be a read error. The chain has TRBV28 and TRBJ2-5, with 11 positions matching TRBD2. Germline V gives CDR1 MDHEN, CDR2 SYDVKM. V gave up 5 bases and J gave up 2 bases; unmatched junction bases: 4. This CDR3 contains 15 residues. The CDR3 loop is CASSPGLAEQETQYF. CDR3 in DNA: TGTGCCAGCAGTCCGGGACTAGCGGAACAAGAGACCCAGTACTTC.

The chain is built from TRBV9 and TRBJ2-1; D perhaps matches TRBD1 (5 bases). CDR1 and CDR2 (germline): SGDLS, YYNGEE. With 4 bases removed from V and 10 bases from J, the gap between germline ends came to 9 bases. The CDR3 spans 11 residues. CDR3 residues: CASSTRTEQFF. As DNA, the CDR3 is TGTGCCAGCAGCACCCGGACAGAGCAGTTCTTC. Supplemented by reference TRBV9 and TRBJ2-1, the full variable domain reads DSGVTQTPKHLITATGQRVTLRCSPRSGDLSVYWYQQSLDQGLQFLIQYYNGEERAKGNILERFSAQQFPDLHSELNLSSLELGDSALYFCASSTRTEQFFGPGTRLTVL.

The chain links TRBV14 to TRBJ2-7, with 7 bases that match TRBD2. Germline CDR1 and CDR2: SGHDN and FVKESK. The CDR3 has 16 residues. V gave up 8 bases and J gave up 0 bases; unmatched junction bases: 13. Here the CDR3 DNA reads TGTGCCAGCCTGAGACTAGCCTTTAATTTCTCCTACGAGCAGTACTTC. This gives the protein CASLRLAFNFSYEQYF.

V usage is TRBV6-5 and J usage is TRBJ2-7; TRBD2 is a possible D gene (6 bases). Between the trimmed V and J ends, which lost 5 bases and 6 bases, there was a span of 14 bases. This CDR3 has 13 residues. Germline V gene data show CDR1 as MNHEY and CDR2 as SVGAGI. CDR3 nucleotides: TGTGCCAGCAGTGAAACCATCGGGGGCGAGCAGTACTTC. Protein: CASSETIGGEQYF.

J is TRBJ2-1 and V is TRBV7-3, with TRBD2 matching 14 bases. This CDR3 is 19 amino acids long. Trimming at V came to 2 bases and at J to 6 bases, leaving 12 bases not matched to a gene. Germline V CDR1 and CDR2: SGHTA, FQGTGA. The CDR3 region is CASSLRGLAGDAWVNEQFF. The CDR3 DNA sequence: TGTGCCAGCAGCTTACGGGGACTAGCGGGAGATGCCTGGGTCAATGAGCAGTTCTTC.

This chain connects TRBV5-1 to TRBJ2-3; 8 bases line up with TRBD2. Germline assignment: CDR1 SGHRS and CDR2 YFSETQ. The CDR3 length is 15 residues. The J segment lost 4 bases and the V segment lost 1 base, leaving 5 bases of the junction unmatched. Here the CDR3 reads CASSLFTGGADTQYF. The CDR3 DNA is TGCGCCAGCAGCTTGTTTACGGGAGGGGCAGATACGCAGTATTTT. Looking up the rest from reference TRBV5-1 and TRBJ2-3 gives the full variable domain: KAGVTQTPRYLIKTRGQQVTLSCSPISGHRSVSWYQQTPGQGLQFLFEYFSETQRNKGNFPGRFSGRQFSNSRSEMNVSTLELGDSALYLCASSLFTGGADTQYFGPGTRLTVL.

The V call is TRBV6-5, the J call TRBJ1-1, with D possibly being TRBD1 (6 bases). The CDR3 sequence is 12 residues long. Germline CDR1 MNHEY, CDR2 SVGAGI. Trimming stripped 0 bases from V and 8 bases from J, with 7 bases between. DNA for the CDR3: TGTGCCAGCAGTTACTCTAGGGGGGAAGCTTTCTTT. Amino acids: CASSYSRGEAFF.